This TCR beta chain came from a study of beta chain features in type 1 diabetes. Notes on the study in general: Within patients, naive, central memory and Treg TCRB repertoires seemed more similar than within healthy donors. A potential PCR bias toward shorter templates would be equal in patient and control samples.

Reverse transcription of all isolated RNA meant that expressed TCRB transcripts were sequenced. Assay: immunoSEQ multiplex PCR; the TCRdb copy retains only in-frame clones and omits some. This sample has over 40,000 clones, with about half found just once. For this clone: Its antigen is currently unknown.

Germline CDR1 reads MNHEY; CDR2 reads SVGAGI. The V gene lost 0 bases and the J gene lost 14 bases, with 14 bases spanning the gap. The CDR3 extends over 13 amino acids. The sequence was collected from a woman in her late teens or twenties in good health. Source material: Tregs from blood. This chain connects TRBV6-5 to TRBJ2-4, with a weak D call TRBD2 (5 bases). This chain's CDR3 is CASSYSAMTIKYF. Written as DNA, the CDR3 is TGTGCCAGCAGTTACTCGGCAATGACTATAAAGTACTTC.